A single sample is the source of the 31 T cell receptor beta chains below, sequenced in a study of Ad26.COV2.S vaccination and SARS-CoV-2 variants. Repertoires were generated with immunoSEQ multiplex PCR, while TCRdb's copy carries only in-frame clones and drops some. The sample shows about 400,000 clones, approximately 90% of them seen only once. Treatment here: roughly 19 received Ad26.COV2.S at low or high dose, single or two shots; about 5 received placebo; per-sample allocation not given. Specimens were obtained on day 63 following the first vaccine or placebo injection. The sample here was peripheral blood, taken in a trial of Ad26.COV2.S vaccine versus placebo. The receptors here all came from a person aged 18-65 years who received the Ad26.COV2.S COVID-19 vaccine or a placebo.

The CDR3 region has the DNA TGTGCCAGCACCTCCAGGACACCCTATGAAGCTTTCTTT. Translation: CASTSRTPYEAFF. The chain carries TRBV28 and TRBJ1-1; D might be TRBD1 (5 bases). This CDR3 has 13 residues. The V and J ends lost 7 bases and 7 bases respectively, with 16 bases between them. Germline V CDR1 and CDR2: MDHEN, SYDVKM. The full variable domain, in which reference TRBV28 and TRBJ1-1 provide the parts outside the CDR3, is DVKVTQSSRYLVKRTGEKVFLECVQDMDHENMFWYRQDPGLGLRLIYFSYDVKMKEKGDIPEGYSVSREKKERFSLILESASTNQTSMYLCASTSRTPYEAFFGQGTRLTVV.

This chain links TRBV6-5 with TRBJ2-1; TRBD2 aligns across 8 bases. CDR3 size: 13 residues. Germline loops: CDR1 MNHEY, CDR2 SVGAGI. Trimming cost V 2 bases and J 8 bases; bases outside gene matches: 2. CDR3 residues: CASSYGTRDEQFF. CDR3 bases: TGTGCCAGCAGTTACGGGACTAGGGATGAGCAGTTCTTC.

The genes are TRBV18 and TRBJ2-5; weak D call: TRBD1 (6 bases). The CDR3 runs to 15 residues. V lost 2 bases to trimming and J lost 5 bases, with 15 bases between them. The V gene's germline CDR1 is KGHSH and CDR2 LQKENI. This CDR3 is CASSPFARGVETQYF. CDR3 DNA: TGTGCCAGCTCACCATTTGCCAGGGGAGTTGAGACCCAGTACTTC.

The chain employs TRBV7-2 and TRBJ2-7; 7 bases fit TRBD2. The CDR3 is 15 amino acids. The germline V gene has CDR1 SGHTA and CDR2 FQGNSA. With 5 bases clipped from V and 0 bases from J, the junction kept 7 bases outside the gene matches. The CDR3 loop is CASSQLAWSSYEQYF. Here the CDR3 DNA reads TGTGCCAGCAGCCAACTAGCGTGGAGCTCCTACGAGCAGTACTTC.

This chain links TRBV9 with TRBJ2-6, with D unclear. This CDR3 has 13 amino acids. V was shortened by 0 bases and J by 14 bases, with 12 bases between the two germline ends. Germline values: CDR1 SGDLS, CDR2 YYNGEE. CDR3 sequence reads: CASSVAGPDILTF. The CDR3 nucleotides read TGTGCCAGCAGCGTAGCAGGCCCAGATATCCTGACTTTC.

This chain uses TRBV7-9 with TRBJ2-2; D may be TRBD2 (6 bases). The CDR3 loop spans 16 amino acids. Germline values: CDR1 SEHNR, CDR2 FQNEAQ (reference sequence). V lost 4 bases and J 3 bases, leaving 15 bases between the germline ends. DNA for the CDR3: TGTGCCAGCAGCTCCCGGGGACGGGAGTACACCGGGGAGCTGTTTTTT. This codes for CASSSRGREYTGELFF.

The rearrangement joins TRBV18 to TRBJ2-1; 7 bases are shared with TRBD2. The germline V gene has CDR1 KGHSH and CDR2 LQKENI. V lost 2 bases, J lost 8 bases, and 6 bases stayed unmatched. This CDR3 region has 14 residues. This CDR3 reads CASSPGRGLDEQFF. CDR3 DNA sequence: TGTGCCAGCTCACCAGGGAGGGGTCTGGATGAGCAGTTCTTC.

The chain is built from TRBV10-3 and TRBJ2-5; D uncertain. CDR3 length: 14 residues. Germline-derived CDR1 and CDR2 are ENHRY and SYGVKD. The V gene lost 6 bases and the J gene lost 0 bases, with 11 bases spanning the gap. As DNA, the CDR3 is TGTGCCATCAGGCAGAGAATTAACCAAGAGACCCAGTACTTC. As protein: CAIRQRINQETQYF.

CDR3 in DNA: TGCGCCAGCACCACCGGAGGGGGGCCGGGGGGCACAGATACGCAGTATTTT. The encoded protein is CASTTGGGPGGTDTQYF. The rearrangement joins TRBV5-1 to TRBJ2-3, with D perhaps TRBD1 or TRBD2 (6 bases each). Germline assignment: CDR1 SGHRS and CDR2 YFSETQ. The CDR3 length is 17 residues. Trimming took 6 bases from V and 1 from J, leaving 21 bases between them.

The chain recombines TRBV6-5 with TRBJ1-2; no clear D gene. The CDR3 runs to 13 residues. The germline V gene encodes CDR1 MNHEY and CDR2 SVGAGI. V dropped 1 base and J dropped 2 bases, with 5 bases sitting between them. Here the CDR3 reads CASSYWRNYGYTF. CDR3 in DNA: TGTGCCAGCAGTTACTGGCGGAACTATGGCTACACCTTC.

The J gene is TRBJ1-3, the V gene TRBV5-4; 7 nucleotides align to TRBD1. The CDR3 has 18 residues. CDR1 and CDR2 from the germline V gene are SGHNT and YYREEE (reference sequence). V shed 4 bases and J 0 bases; nucleotides not matched to a gene: 13. As DNA, the CDR3 is TGTGCCAGCAGCCAGACGTTGGGACAGTCTTACTCTGGAAACACCATATATTTT. Translating it yields CASSQTLGQSYSGNTIYF.

The rearrangement joins TRBV7-2 to TRBJ1-1; D is uncertain. The CDR3 runs 13 residues. Trimming cost V 3 bases and J 2 bases, with 7 bases left between them. Looked up from germline, CDR1 is SGHTA and CDR2 is FQGNSA. The CDR3 nucleotides read TGTGCCAGCAGCTTCGACACAAACACTGAAGCTTTCTTT. It encodes CASSFDTNTEAFF.

The V call is TRBV18, the J call TRBJ1-1, with D unclear. The V end lost 5 bases, the J end lost 1 base, and 11 bases lay between the germline ends. The CDR3 covers 14 residues. Germline V gives CDR1 KGHSH, CDR2 LQKENI. The CDR3 nucleotides read TGTGCCAGCTCAACAGACATTACGAACACTGAAGCTTTCTTT. Translating gives CASSTDITNTEAFF.

This clone was seen more than once but under ten times. The chain has TRBV18 and TRBJ1-2, with 7 bases fitting TRBD1. With 5 bases clipped from V and 6 bases from J, the junction kept 12 bases outside the gene matches. This CDR3 is 15 amino acids long. Germline lookup yields CDR1 KGHSH and CDR2 LQKENI. The CDR3 bases are TGTGCCAGCTCATCCGAGGCAGGGGGTGCGGATGGCTACACCTTC. It codes for CASSSEAGGADGYTF.

This chain connects TRBV5-6 to TRBJ1-1; 7 bases map to TRBD1. The CDR3 extends over 14 amino acids. From germline, CDR1 is SGHDT and CDR2 YYEEEE. The V and J ends lost 5 bases and 3 bases, in that order; junction bases with no gene match: 7. The CDR3 DNA reads as TGTGCCAGCAGGGTAGCGACAGGGTACACTGAAGCTTTCTTT. Translated: CASRVATGYTEAFF.

This rearrangement joins TRBV3-1 (or the pseudogene TRBV3-2) to TRBJ1-2, with D unresolved. Looked up from germline, CDR1 is LGHDT and CDR2 is YNNKEL (reference sequence). The germline V and J ends were trimmed by 1 base and 0 bases, with 9 bases remaining between them. The CDR3 runs 15 residues. CDR3 sequence reads: CASSQVPGANYGYTF. In DNA, the CDR3 is TGTGCCAGCAGCCAAGTTCCGGGAGCTAACTATGGCTACACCTTC.

V and J are TRBV6-1 and TRBJ1-2; 11 nucleotides align to TRBD1. Per germline, CDR1 MNHNS and CDR2 SASEGT. The CDR3 is 14 amino acids. The trim removed 6 bases at V and 3 bases at J, leaving 3 bases unmatched. CDR3 coding DNA: TGTGCCAGCAGACGGACAGGGGGCGACTATGGCTACACCTTC. Translating gives CASRRTGGDYGYTF.

The J gene is TRBJ2-7, the V gene TRBV5-1; 7 bases are a match to TRBD1. V lost 4 bases and J lost 5; bases outside the gene matches: 9. The CDR3 has 14 residues. The V gene's germline CDR1 is SGHRS and CDR2 YFSETQ. The CDR3 bases are TGCGCCAGCAGCCAGCCGGGACAGATGAACGAGCAGTACTTC. Translated, it gives CASSQPGQMNEQYF.

The chain is built from TRBV19 and TRBJ1-1, with D possibly TRBD1 on 5 matching bases. The CDR3 has 16 amino acids. V was trimmed by 3 bases and J by 7 bases, leaving 21 bases between them. Germline V gives CDR1 LNHDA, CDR2 SQIVND (reference sequence). CDR3 sequence: CASSMGRGATTFEAFF. CDR3 nucleotides: TGTGCCAGTAGTATGGGGCGTGGGGCCACAACCTTTGAAGCTTTCTTT. The full variable domain, its missing parts supplied by reference TRBV19 and TRBJ1-1, is DGGITQSPKYLFRKEGQNVTLSCEQNLNHDAMYWYRQDPGQGLRLIYYSQIVNDFQKGDIAEGYSVSREKKESFPLTVTSAQKNPTAFYLCASSMGRGATTFEAFFGQGTRLTVV.

This chain links TRBV2 with TRBJ2-4, with TRBD1 identical over 11 bases. The CDR3 extends over 15 amino acids. Germline CDR1 is SNHLY and CDR2 is FYNNEI. J lost 6 bases, V lost 4 bases, and 5 bases had no gene match. The CDR3 sequence is CASSVRTGGVNIQYF. The CDR3 DNA follows: TGTGCCAGCAGTGTGCGGACAGGGGGCGTAAACATTCAGTACTTC. Drawing the rest from reference TRBV2 and TRBJ2-4, the complete variable domain is EPEVTQTPSHQVTQMGQEVILRCVPISNHLYFYWYRQILGQKVEFLVSFYNNEISEKSEIFDDQFSVERPDGSNFTLKIRSTKLEDSAMYFCASSVRTGGVNIQYFGAGTRLSVL.

This clone occurred once. The chain uses TRBV7-2 and TRBJ2-7; TRBD2 agrees at 9 bases. The CDR3 covers 15 residues. Per the germline V gene, CDR1 is SGHTA and CDR2 is FQGNSA. V trimming: 5 bases; J trimming: 0 bases; junction bases outside the gene matches: 5. The CDR3 spells CASSPLRGGSYEQYF. The CDR3 DNA follows: TGTGCCAGCAGCCCACTGCGGGGGGGCTCCTACGAGCAGTACTTC.

The V and J genes are TRBV7-2 and TRBJ1-5, with a weak D call TRBD1 (5 bases). Germline CDR1 is SGHTA and CDR2 is FQGNSA. The CDR3 consists of 17 residues. Trimming took 5 bases from V and 9 from J, leaving 26 bases between them. This CDR3 is CASSLPQVYGDLSPQHF. The CDR3 nucleotides read TGTGCCAGCAGCCTCCCTCAAGTGTACGGGGACCTATCGCCCCAGCATTTT.

V gene TRBV4-1 combines with J gene TRBJ1-1; D remains unclear. Germline V gives CDR1 MGHRA, CDR2 YSYEKL. There are 17 residues in the CDR3. V lost 2 bases and J lost 0, with 16 bases in between. The CDR3 loop reads CASSQRTSIAMNTEAFF. The CDR3 DNA reads TGCGCCAGCAGCCAAAGGACCAGTATTGCGATGAACACTGAAGCTTTCTTT.

This rearrangement joins TRBV28 to TRBJ2-2, with D possibly matching TRBD2 (6 bases). Trimming removed 5 bases at V and 6 bases at J, with 10 bases between. Germline-derived CDR1 and CDR2 are MDHEN and SYDVKM. The CDR3 has 13 residues. CDR3 residues: CASSPPGAGELFF. Written as DNA, the CDR3 is TGTGCCAGCAGTCCCCCGGGGGCCGGGGAGCTGTTTTTT.

J is TRBJ2-7 and V is TRBV27; TRBD1 aligns across 11 bases. The CDR3 contains 16 residues. CDR1 is MNHEY and CDR2 is SMNVEV in the germline V gene (reference sequence). V lost 5 bases and J lost 1; bases outside the gene matches: 7. The CDR3 loop reads CASSLYGTGGSYEQYF. For the CDR3, the DNA is TGTGCCAGCAGTCTTTACGGGACAGGGGGTTCCTACGAGCAGTACTTC.

The rearrangement uses TRBV7-8 and TRBJ2-1, with 7 bases lining up with TRBD2. The CDR3 has 16 amino acids. Germline V lookup: CDR1 SGHVS, CDR2 FQNEAQ. V shed 8 bases, J shed 0 bases, and the junction held 10 bases outside the gene matches. CDR3 bases: TGTGCCAGCGCGAACGAGCGGGGAAGCTCCTACAATGAGCAGTTCTTC. It specifies CASANERGSSYNEQFF.

J is TRBJ1-1 and V is TRBV7-9; possible D gene TRBD1, 5 bases. Between the trimmed V and J ends, which lost 1 base and 3 bases, there was a span of 12 bases. The CDR3 sequence is 15 residues long. CDR1 and CDR2 (germline): SEHNR, FQNEAQ (reference sequence). The CDR3 loop reads CASSLGGTGDTEAFF. CDR3 DNA: TGTGCCAGCAGCTTAGGAGGTACAGGCGACACTGAAGCTTTCTTT.

The chain links TRBV19 to TRBJ2-1, with no clear D. Deletions cut 2 bases from V and 5 bases from J, with 13 bases between. The germline V gene encodes CDR1 LNHDA and CDR2 SQIVND (reference sequence). The CDR3 is 15 residues long. CDR3 residues: CASSIQPTPNNEQFF. DNA of the CDR3: TGTGCCAGTAGTATACAGCCCACTCCTAACAATGAGCAGTTCTTC.

The sample holds one count of this clone. The chain uses TRBV5-1 and TRBJ1-2, with TRBD1 as a possible D gene (5 bases). Trimming took 3 bases from V and 8 from J, leaving 14 bases between them. The CDR3 consists of 13 residues. The germline CDR1 and CDR2 sequences are SGHRS and YFSETQ. In nucleotides, the CDR3 is TGCGCCAGCAGCTCGGACACAGAGGGAGGCTACACCTTC. Translating it yields CASSSDTEGGYTF. The full variable domain, completed using reference TRBV5-1 and TRBJ1-2, is KAGVTQTPRYLIKTRGQQVTLSCSPISGHRSVSWYQQTPGQGLQFLFEYFSETQRNKGNFPGRFSGRQFSNSRSEMNVSTLELGDSALYLCASSSDTEGGYTFGSGTRLTVV.

The V gene is TRBV7-8, the J gene TRBJ2-5, with 9 bases aligning to TRBD2. Trimming at V came to 0 bases and at J to 0 bases, leaving 5 bases not matched to a gene. The germline gives CDR1 SGHVS, CDR2 FQNEAQ. The CDR3 has 17 amino acids. The CDR3 DNA follows: TGTGCCAGCAGCTTAGCTAGCGGGGGTGTGTACCAAGAGACCCAGTACTTC. Translating it yields CASSLASGGVYQETQYF.

The gene calls are TRBV7-9 and TRBJ1-4, with 9 bases fitting TRBD1. There are 16 residues in the CDR3. Germline V gives CDR1 SEHNR, CDR2 FQNEAQ (reference sequence). Trimming at V came to 6 bases and at J to 1 base, leaving 6 bases not matched to a gene. CDR3 protein: CASSPGTGITNEKLFF. DNA of the CDR3: TGTGCCAGCAGTCCCGGGACAGGGATAACTAATGAAAAACTGTTTTTT.